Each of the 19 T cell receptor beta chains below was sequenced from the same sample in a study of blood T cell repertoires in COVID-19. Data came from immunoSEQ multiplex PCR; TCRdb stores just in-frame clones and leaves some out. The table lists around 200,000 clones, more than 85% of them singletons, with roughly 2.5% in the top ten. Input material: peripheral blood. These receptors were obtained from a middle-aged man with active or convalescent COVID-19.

The DNA for the CDR3 is TGTGCCAGCAGTACGACAGCTTACGAGCAGTACTTC. Translated, it gives CASSTTAYEQYF. The chain uses TRBV28 and TRBJ2-7; tentative D call: TRBD1 (5 bases). The CDR3 loop spans 12 amino acids. Germline CDR1 MDHEN, CDR2 SYDVKM. Trimming pared 5 bases from V and 4 bases from J, leaving 9 bases between.

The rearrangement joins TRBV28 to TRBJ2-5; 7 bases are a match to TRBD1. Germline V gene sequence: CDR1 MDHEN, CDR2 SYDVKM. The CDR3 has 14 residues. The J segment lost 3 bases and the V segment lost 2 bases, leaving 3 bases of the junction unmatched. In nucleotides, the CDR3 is TGTGCCAGCAGTTTAGGACAGGCGAAAGAGACCCAGTACTTC. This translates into CASSLGQAKETQYF.

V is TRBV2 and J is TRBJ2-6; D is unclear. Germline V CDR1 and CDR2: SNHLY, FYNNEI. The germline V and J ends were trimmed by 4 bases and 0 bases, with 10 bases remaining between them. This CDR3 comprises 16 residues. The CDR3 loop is CASSVESSSGANVLTF. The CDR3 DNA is TGTGCCAGCAGTGTGGAGTCCAGCTCTGGGGCCAACGTCCTGACTTTC.

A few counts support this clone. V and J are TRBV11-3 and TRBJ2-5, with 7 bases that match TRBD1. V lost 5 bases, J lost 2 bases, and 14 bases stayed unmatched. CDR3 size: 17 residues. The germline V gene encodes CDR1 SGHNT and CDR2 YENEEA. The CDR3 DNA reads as TGTGCCAGCAGCAAATACGTCGGGACAGAACAACAAGAGACCCAGTACTTC. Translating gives CASSKYVGTEQQETQYF.

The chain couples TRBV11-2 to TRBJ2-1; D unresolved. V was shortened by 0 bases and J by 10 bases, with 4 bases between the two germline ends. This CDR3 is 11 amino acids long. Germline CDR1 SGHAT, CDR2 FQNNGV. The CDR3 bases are TGTGCCAGCAGCTTAGATCTCGAGCAGTTCTTC. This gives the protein CASSLDLEQFF.

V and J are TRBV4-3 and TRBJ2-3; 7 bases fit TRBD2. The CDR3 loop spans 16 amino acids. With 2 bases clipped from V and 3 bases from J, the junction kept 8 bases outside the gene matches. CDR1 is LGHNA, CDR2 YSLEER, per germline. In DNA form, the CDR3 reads TGCGCCAGCAGCCAACTCGGGGGGAAGCGGACAGATACGCAGTATTTT. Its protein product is CASSQLGGKRTDTQYF.

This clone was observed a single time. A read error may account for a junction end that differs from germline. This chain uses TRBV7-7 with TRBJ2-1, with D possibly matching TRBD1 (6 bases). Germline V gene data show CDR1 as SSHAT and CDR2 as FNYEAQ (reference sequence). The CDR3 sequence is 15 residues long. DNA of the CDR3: TGTGCTAGCAGCTTAGTAGGGGGTAGGGGCAATGAGCAGTTCTTC. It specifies CASSLVGGRGNEQFF.

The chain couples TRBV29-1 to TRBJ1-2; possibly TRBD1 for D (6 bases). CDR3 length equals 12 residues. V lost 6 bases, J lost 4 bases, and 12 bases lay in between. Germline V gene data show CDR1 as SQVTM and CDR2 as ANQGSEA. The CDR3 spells CSVGGGLYGYTF. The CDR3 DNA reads TGCAGCGTGGGGGGGGGCCTCTATGGCTACACCTTC. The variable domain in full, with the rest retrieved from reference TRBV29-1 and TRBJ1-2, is SAVISQKPSRDICQRGTSLTIQCQVDSQVTMMFWYRQQPGQSLTLIATANQGSEATYESGFVIDKFPISRPNLTFSTLTVSNMSPEDSSIYLCSVGGGLYGYTFGSGTRLTVV.

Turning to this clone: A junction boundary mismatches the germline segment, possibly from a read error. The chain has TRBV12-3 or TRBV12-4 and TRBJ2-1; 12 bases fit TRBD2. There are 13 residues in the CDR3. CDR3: CASSLAGGQLQFF. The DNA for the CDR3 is TGTGCCAGCAGTCTAGCGGGGGGGCAGTTGCAGTTCTTC.

CDR3 in DNA: TGTGCCAGCAGACTAGGACAGGGTGAAAAACTGTTTTTT. Translating it yields CASRLGQGEKLFF. The chain links TRBV12-3 or TRBV12-4 to TRBJ1-4; 8 bases are a match to TRBD1. The CDR3 runs to 13 residues. V lost 6 bases, J lost 7 bases, and 4 bases stayed unmatched.

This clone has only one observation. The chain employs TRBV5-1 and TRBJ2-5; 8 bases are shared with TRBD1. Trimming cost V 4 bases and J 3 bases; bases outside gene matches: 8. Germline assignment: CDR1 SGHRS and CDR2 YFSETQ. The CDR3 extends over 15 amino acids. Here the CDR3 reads CASSSFRGQEETQYF. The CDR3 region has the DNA TGCGCCAGCAGCAGTTTCAGGGGGCAGGAAGAGACCCAGTACTTC.

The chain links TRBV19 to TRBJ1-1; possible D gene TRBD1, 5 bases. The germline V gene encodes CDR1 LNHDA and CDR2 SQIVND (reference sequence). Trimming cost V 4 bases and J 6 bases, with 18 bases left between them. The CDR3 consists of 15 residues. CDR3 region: CASSSPPRGYPEAFF. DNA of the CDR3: TGTGCCAGTAGTAGCCCTCCAAGGGGTTACCCTGAAGCTTTCTTT.

CDR3 sequence reads: CATSDSLPGRNTEAFF. The DNA for the CDR3 is TGTGCCACCAGTGATTCCCTCCCGGGGAGAAACACTGAAGCTTTCTTT. This rearrangement joins TRBV24-1 to TRBJ1-1; D remains ambiguous. Germline values: CDR1 KGHDR, CDR2 SFDVKD. The CDR3 spans 16 residues. With 2 bases removed from V and 2 bases from J, the gap between germline ends came to 14 bases.

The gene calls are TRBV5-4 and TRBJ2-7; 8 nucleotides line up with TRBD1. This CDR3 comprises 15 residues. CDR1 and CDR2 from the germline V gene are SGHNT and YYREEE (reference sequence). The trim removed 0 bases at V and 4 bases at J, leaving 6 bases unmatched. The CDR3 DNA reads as TGTGCCAGCAGCTTGGCGGGACAGGCCATTTACGAGCAGTACTTC. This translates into CASSLAGQAIYEQYF.

CDR3 nucleotides: TGTGCCAGCAGCTTCGTGGGACAGGGGTTCAGCAATCAGCCCCAGCATTTT. It translates to CASSFVGQGFSNQPQHF. The chain couples TRBV5-8 to TRBJ1-5, with 10 bases lining up with TRBD1. With 2 bases clipped from V and 1 base from J, the junction kept 6 bases outside the gene matches. CDR1 SGHTS and CDR2 YDEGEE come from the germline V gene. This CDR3 has 17 residues.

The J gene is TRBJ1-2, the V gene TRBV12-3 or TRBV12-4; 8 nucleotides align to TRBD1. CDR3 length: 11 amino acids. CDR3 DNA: TGTGCGACAGGGGAGTATAATGGCTACACCTTC. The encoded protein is CATGEYNGYTF.

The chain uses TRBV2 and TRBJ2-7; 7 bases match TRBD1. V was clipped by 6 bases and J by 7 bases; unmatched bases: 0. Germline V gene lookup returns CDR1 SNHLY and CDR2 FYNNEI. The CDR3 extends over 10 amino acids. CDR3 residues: CASRTGEQYF. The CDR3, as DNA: TGTGCCAGCAGGACAGGGGAGCAGTACTTC.

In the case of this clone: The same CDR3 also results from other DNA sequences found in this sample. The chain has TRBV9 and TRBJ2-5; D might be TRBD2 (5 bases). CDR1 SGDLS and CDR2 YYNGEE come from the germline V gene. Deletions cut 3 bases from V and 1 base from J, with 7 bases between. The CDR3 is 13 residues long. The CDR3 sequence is CASSAGLQETQYF. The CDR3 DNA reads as TGTGCCAGCAGCGCAGGACTCCAAGAGACCCAGTACTTC.

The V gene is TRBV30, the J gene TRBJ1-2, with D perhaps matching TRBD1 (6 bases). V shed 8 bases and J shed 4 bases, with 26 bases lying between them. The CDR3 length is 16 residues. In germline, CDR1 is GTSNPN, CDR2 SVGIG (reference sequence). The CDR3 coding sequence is TGTGCCGCCTCAGCATCGGACAGCCTTATCACCTATGGCTACACCTTC. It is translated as CAASASDSLITYGYTF.